This TCR beta chain came from a study of T-cell reconstitution after alpha-beta-depleted transplantation in children. This clonotype was picked up many times. The TCRbeta library was prepared with unique molecular identifiers. TCRdb re-analysed the PCR reads in MiXCR, keeping a single row per CDR3 protein. This table holds 100,000 to 120,000 distinct CDR3 sequences, around 10% found once. The sequencing used PBMCs from the stem cell graft donor, collected from the stem cell graft. This sequence was found in a human donor who donated a stem cell graft to a child with acute lymphoblastic leukemia.

CDR3 bases: TGCAGTGCTCCCCTCCTAGCTCTAGCCAAAAACATTCAGTACTTC. Amino acids: CSAPLLALAKNIQYF. J is TRBJ2-4 and V is TRBV20-1; TRBD2 might be the D (5 bases). Per germline, CDR1 DFQATT and CDR2 SNEGSKA (reference sequence). This CDR3 region has 15 residues. The ends were cut back, 5 bases at V and 0 bases at J, with 14 bases in the middle.